This TCR beta chain was observed in a study of radiotherapy plus CTLA-4 blockade in lung cancer. On the study more broadly: Objective response rate was 18%; disease control rate, approximately 28%.

Looked up from germline, CDR1 is SGHAT and CDR2 is FQNNGV. The CDR3 has 14 amino acids. V shed 2 bases and J shed 0 bases, with 7 bases lying between them. Produced via immunoSEQ multiplex PCR; TCRdb's table is partial and in-frame only. Here the sample spans roughly 73,000 clones, around 87% being singletons. The chain joins TRBV11-2 to TRBJ1-1; D gene unclear. This sequence was found in a human donor with non-small cell lung cancer that progressed on radiotherapy plus ipilimumab. The specimen was peripheral blood, collected from a patient treated with radiotherapy plus ipilimumab. For the CDR3, the DNA is TGTGCCAGCAGCTTACGGAATATGAACACTGAAGCTTTCTTT. Its translation is CASSLRNMNTEAFF.